These 32 T cell receptor beta chains share one sample of origin, sequenced in a study of blood T cell repertoires in COVID-19. The data were produced by immunoSEQ multiplex PCR, yet TCRdb's version contains in-frame clones alone and is incomplete. The sample shows 410,000 or so clones, about 88% of them seen only once. Source material: peripheral blood. These receptors originate from a woman between 35 and 50 years old with COVID-19, enrolled during active disease.

This chain uses TRBV19 with TRBJ2-1, with 12 bases that match TRBD2. Per germline, CDR1 LNHDA and CDR2 SQIVND (reference sequence). The length of the CDR3 is 15 residues. V lost 6 bases to trimming and J lost 9 bases; unmatched junction nucleotides: 9. This CDR3 reads CASRSTSGGFGEQFF. In DNA, the CDR3 is TGTGCCAGTAGGTCGACTAGCGGGGGTTTCGGTGAGCAGTTCTTC.

This clone was seen a few times. The gene calls are TRBV3-1 (or the pseudogene TRBV3-2) and TRBJ2-3; 7 bases align to TRBD2. This CDR3 is built from 17 residues. Trimming cost V 4 bases and J 3 bases; bases outside gene matches: 13. Germline assignment: CDR1 LGHDT and CDR2 YNNKEL (reference sequence). The CDR3 protein is CASSPRGITSETDTQYF. The DNA of the CDR3 is TGTGCCAGCAGCCCCAGAGGGATTACTAGCGAGACAGATACGCAGTATTTT.

The chain carries TRBV18 and TRBJ2-7; D possibly corresponds to TRBD2 (6 bases). The CDR3 length is 14 residues. V shed 4 bases and J shed 7 bases, with 17 bases lying between them. Germline V gene sequence: CDR1 KGHSH, CDR2 LQKENI. The CDR3 reads CASSRGNAAGEQYF. CDR3 in DNA: TGTGCCAGCTCACGCGGGAACGCCGCCGGGGAGCAGTACTTC.

The chain has TRBV30 and TRBJ1-3; no reliable D call. Trimming pared 0 bases from V and 3 bases from J, leaving 12 bases between. Germline CDR1 GTSNPN, CDR2 SVGIG (reference sequence). The CDR3 has 15 amino acids. CDR3 in DNA: TGTGCCTGGAGTGTCGGCAGGCCCAATGGAAACACCATATATTTT. Amino acids: CAWSVGRPNGNTIYF.

The V and J genes are TRBV7-9 and TRBJ2-1; TRBD2 aligns across 10 bases. The CDR3 spans 16 residues. The germline V gene encodes CDR1 SEHNR and CDR2 FQNEAQ (reference sequence). V lost 0 bases and J lost 10; bases outside the gene matches: 9. CDR3 in amino acids: CASSLAGTSALQEQFF. The CDR3 DNA sequence: TGTGCCAGCAGCTTAGCAGGGACTAGCGCTTTACAAGAGCAGTTCTTC.

The chain has TRBV29-1 and TRBJ1-3; D is unresolved. Germline values: CDR1 SQVTM, CDR2 ANQGSEA. V lost 4 bases and J 0 bases, leaving 7 bases between the germline ends. The CDR3 sequence is 13 residues long. The CDR3 sequence: CSVAISSGNTIYF. The CDR3 DNA reads as TGCAGCGTTGCGATCAGCTCTGGAAACACCATATATTTT.

The CDR3 loop is CASSFSGTDYEQYF. The CDR3 region has the DNA TGTGCCAGCAGCTTTTCCGGGACAGACTACGAGCAGTACTTC. The J gene is TRBJ2-7, the V gene TRBV7-2; 7 positions match TRBD1. With 3 bases clipped from V and 3 bases from J, the junction kept 5 bases outside the gene matches. The CDR3 runs to 14 residues. Germline V gives CDR1 SGHTA, CDR2 FQGNSA.

This clone was seen only once. V gene TRBV27 combines with J gene TRBJ2-1; 8 bases line up with TRBD2. The CDR3 contains 14 residues. Germline-derived CDR1 and CDR2 are MNHEY and SMNVEV (reference sequence). V trimming: 5 bases; J trimming: 4 bases; junction bases outside the gene matches: 4. The CDR3 is CASSVTSDYNEQFF. CDR3 DNA: TGTGCCAGCAGTGTGACTAGCGATTACAATGAGCAGTTCTTC.

This clone was observed once. The chain links TRBV4-2 to TRBJ1-6, with D maybe TRBD1 (5 bases). The CDR3 spans 15 residues. The V gene lost 2 bases and the J gene lost 7 bases, with 12 bases spanning the gap. CDR1 and CDR2 from the germline V gene are LGHNA and YNFKEQ. CDR3 in amino acids: CASSQKDGHNSPLHF. CDR3 DNA: TGTGCCAGCAGCCAAAAGGACGGACACAATTCACCCCTCCACTTT.

V gene TRBV7-2 combines with J gene TRBJ1-4, with D possibly matching TRBD1 (6 bases). Germline-derived CDR1 and CDR2 are SGHTA and FQGNSA. The CDR3 is 14 residues long. Trimming cost V 5 bases and J 4 bases, with 11 bases left between them. CDR3 coding DNA: TGTGCCAGCAGCGTGGACAGAGGTAATGAAAAACTGTTTTTT. Protein product: CASSVDRGNEKLFF.

The chain uses TRBV19 and TRBJ1-4, with 9 bases lining up with TRBD1. CDR1 and CDR2 from the germline V gene are LNHDA and SQIVND (reference sequence). This CDR3 has 14 residues. J lost 8 bases, V lost 10 bases, and 11 bases had no gene match. DNA for the CDR3: TGTGCCACCCGAAGGAGACAGGGGGGGGAAAAACTGTTTTTT. Encoded protein: CATRRRQGGEKLFF.

This chain connects TRBV29-1 to TRBJ1-2, with D possibly matching TRBD1 (5 bases). The V and J ends lost 4 bases and 3 bases respectively, with 12 bases between them. Germline V gene lookup returns CDR1 SQVTM and CDR2 ANQGSEA. This CDR3 has 13 residues. As DNA, the CDR3 is TGCAGCGTTGCACAGGCTCTGGACTATGGCTACACCTTC. Amino acid sequence: CSVAQALDYGYTF.

V usage is TRBV6-2 or TRBV6-3 and J usage is TRBJ2-4; D uncertain. CDR1 is MNHEY, CDR2 SVGEGT, per germline. This CDR3 region has 13 residues. Trimming removed 6 bases at V and 6 bases at J, with 12 bases between. CDR3 sequence: CASSPLLRNIQYF. Here the CDR3 DNA reads TGTGCCAGCAGCCCGCTGTTGAGAAACATTCAGTACTTC.

The genes are TRBV5-4 and TRBJ2-1; 7 nucleotides agree with TRBD2. The length of the CDR3 is 13 residues. The V and J ends lost 4 bases and 14 bases, in that order; junction bases with no gene match: 12. Looked up from germline, CDR1 is SGHNT and CDR2 is YYREEE (reference sequence). For the CDR3, the DNA is TGTGCCAGCAGCCTGGGGGGGGTACTGTCGGAGTTCTTC. Its protein product is CASSLGGVLSEFF. Supplemented by reference TRBV5-4 and TRBJ2-1, the full variable domain reads ETGVTQSPTHLIKTRGQQVTLRCSSQSGHNTVSWYQQALGQGPQFIFQYYREEENGRGNFPPRFSGLQFPNYSSELNVNALELDDSALYLCASSLGGVLSEFFGPGTRLTVL.

This clone was detected only once. J is TRBJ2-7 and V is TRBV19, with D possibly TRBD2 on 5 matching bases. V shed 7 bases and J shed 0 bases, with 10 bases lying between them. CDR1 is LNHDA, CDR2 SQIVND, per germline (reference sequence). The CDR3 is 13 residues long. The CDR3 bases are TGTGCCAGTACCGAGCGGAGCTCCTACGAGCAGTACTTC. It specifies CASTERSSYEQYF.

In this sample, this clone turned up a few times. The rearrangement uses TRBV27 and TRBJ2-3, with D possibly matching TRBD1 (5 bases). The CDR3 contains 14 residues. The germline V gene has CDR1 MNHEY and CDR2 SMNVEV (reference sequence). V gave up 3 bases and J gave up 0 bases, with 7 bases separating them. CDR3 sequence reads: CASSFDSSTDTQYF. Here the CDR3 DNA reads TGTGCCAGCAGTTTTGACAGTAGCACAGATACGCAGTATTTT.

V usage is TRBV7-2 and J usage is TRBJ2-3, with D perhaps TRBD2 (5 bases). Trimming cost V 2 bases and J 0 bases, with 12 bases left between them. This CDR3 spans 16 amino acids. Germline-derived CDR1 and CDR2 are SGHTA and FQGNSA. CDR3 region: CASSLRGPRSTDTQYF. As DNA, the CDR3 is TGTGCCAGCAGCTTACGAGGGCCCAGGAGCACAGATACGCAGTATTTT.

This clone was counted once. This chain uses TRBV28 with TRBJ2-1; a weak D match, TRBD1 (5 bases). This CDR3 is 14 amino acids long. V dropped 6 bases and J dropped 2 bases, with 11 bases sitting between them. Germline CDR1 reads MDHEN; CDR2 reads SYDVKM. This chain's CDR3 is CASRLQVPYNEQFF. In nucleotides, the CDR3 is TGTGCCAGCAGACTACAGGTCCCCTACAATGAGCAGTTCTTC. Complete variable domain (other parts from reference TRBV28 and TRBJ2-1): DVKVTQSSRYLVKRTGEKVFLECVQDMDHENMFWYRQDPGLGLRLIYFSYDVKMKEKGDIPEGYSVSREKKERFSLILESASTNQTSMYLCASRLQVPYNEQFFGPGTRLTVL.

Only one count was recorded for this clone. The genes are TRBV10-3 and TRBJ2-3; D is ambiguous. The germline CDR1 and CDR2 sequences are ENHRY and SYGVKD. CDR3 length: 14 amino acids. With 2 bases removed from V and 0 bases from J, the gap between germline ends came to 6 bases. The CDR3 DNA reads TGTGCCATCAGTGAGGTTAAAAGCACAGATACGCAGTATTTT. Translating gives CAISEVKSTDTQYF.

The table lists this clone with a count of one. This sequence joins TRBV4-3 and TRBJ2-7, with D maybe TRBD1 (5 bases). Germline V gene sequence: CDR1 LGHNA, CDR2 YSLEER. V was cut by 0 bases and J by 3 bases, with 12 bases left in between. The CDR3 consists of 15 residues. CDR3 in amino acids: CASSQDGAGYYEQYF. Written as DNA, the CDR3 is TGCGCCAGCAGCCAAGATGGGGCAGGCTACTACGAGCAGTACTTC.

The gene calls are TRBV20-1 and TRBJ1-2; TRBD1 matches at 7 bases. Unmatched junction bases numbered 7, after V lost 3 bases and J lost 3 bases. Germline-derived CDR1 and CDR2 are DFQATT and SNEGSKA (reference sequence). The length of the CDR3 is 14 residues. CDR3: CSASGPGQDYGYTF. The CDR3 bases are TGCAGTGCTAGTGGTCCCGGACAGGACTATGGCTACACCTTC.

The CDR3 spells CASSQAGTRNTDTQYF. Here the CDR3 DNA reads TGCGCCAGCAGCCAGGCGGGGACTAGGAACACAGATACGCAGTATTTT. This chain joins TRBV4-3 and TRBJ2-3; 8 nucleotides line up with TRBD2. This CDR3 contains 16 residues. V trimming: 3 bases; J trimming: 2 bases; junction bases outside the gene matches: 7. From germline, CDR1 is LGHNA and CDR2 YSLEER.

The chain joins TRBV6-5 to TRBJ2-7; D remains unclear. Germline CDR1 MNHEY, CDR2 SVGAGI. With 6 bases removed from V and 4 bases from J, the gap between germline ends came to 13 bases. This CDR3 is built from 13 residues. CDR3 sequence reads: CASSLRHPYEQYF. CDR3 nucleotide sequence: TGTGCCAGCAGCCTCCGACACCCTTACGAGCAGTACTTC.

This clone was seen a single time. This chain joins TRBV19 and TRBJ1-1, with D possibly matching TRBD1 (5 bases). The CDR3 loop spans 14 amino acids. Trimming removed 5 bases from V and 4 bases from J, with 14 bases in between. Germline V CDR1 and CDR2: LNHDA, SQIVND (reference sequence). CDR3 coding DNA: TGTGCCAGTAGTGTCCTGGTGGGGGGCACTGAAGCTTTCTTT. Its translation: CASSVLVGGTEAFF. Supplemented by reference TRBV19 and TRBJ1-1, the full variable domain reads DGGITQSPKYLFRKEGQNVTLSCEQNLNHDAMYWYRQDPGQGLRLIYYSQIVNDFQKGDIAEGYSVSREKKESFPLTVTSAQKNPTAFYLCASSVLVGGTEAFFGQGTRLTVV.

The rearrangement joins TRBV19 to TRBJ1-2; D possibly corresponds to TRBD1 (6 bases). There are 14 residues in the CDR3. The V gene's germline CDR1 is LNHDA and CDR2 SQIVND (reference sequence). V dropped 5 bases and J dropped 4 bases, with 14 bases sitting between them. As DNA, the CDR3 is TGTGCCAGTAGTTCTAACAGGGCGGGCTATGGCTACACCTTC. Amino acid sequence: CASSSNRAGYGYTF.

The J gene is TRBJ1-3, the V gene TRBV3-1 (or the pseudogene TRBV3-2); tentative D call: TRBD1 (6 bases). Germline lookup yields CDR1 LGHDT and CDR2 YNNKEL (reference sequence). CDR3 length equals 14 residues. V was shortened by 3 bases and J by 4 bases, with 10 bases between the two germline ends. The CDR3 coding sequence is TGTGCCAGCAGCCAGGGGGCGGCGGGAAACACCATATATTTT. Amino acids: CASSQGAAGNTIYF.

V is TRBV7-9 and J is TRBJ2-2; 7 bases align to TRBD1. Germline trimming cut 3 bases from V and 4 bases from J; bases unmatched to any gene: 8. Germline V gene lookup returns CDR1 SEHNR and CDR2 FQNEAQ (reference sequence). This CDR3 has 16 amino acids. The CDR3 bases are TGTGCCAGCAGCTTCAACACGGCAGGGGGCACCGGGGAGCTGTTTTTT. This gives the protein CASSFNTAGGTGELFF.

The table lists this clone with a count of one. The chain combines TRBV27 with TRBJ2-1; the match to TRBD2 covers 7 bases. The CDR3 runs to 16 residues. Germline V gene lookup returns CDR1 MNHEY and CDR2 SMNVEV (reference sequence). The junction had 8 bases not matched to a gene; V was cut back by 2 bases and J by 4 bases. CDR3 sequence reads: CASSLRRLAGYNEQFF. CDR3 DNA: TGTGCCAGCAGTTTAAGGCGACTAGCAGGGTACAATGAGCAGTTCTTC.

Here the CDR3 reads CSASNSLNEQFF. CDR3 bases: TGCAGTGCTAGTAATAGTTTAAATGAGCAGTTCTTC. The gene calls are TRBV20-1 and TRBJ2-1, with D unresolved. Germline V gene data show CDR1 as DFQATT and CDR2 as SNEGSKA (reference sequence). Trimming stripped 3 bases from V and 7 bases from J, with 10 bases between. CDR3 length: 12 amino acids.

V usage is TRBV7-2 and J usage is TRBJ1-1; D is undetermined. Trimming cost V 5 bases and J 11 bases, with 15 bases left between them. Germline V CDR1 and CDR2: SGHTA, FQGNSA. The CDR3 consists of 12 residues. CDR3 amino acids: CASSPSYWPAFF. In DNA form, the CDR3 reads TGTGCCAGCAGCCCCTCATATTGGCCTGCTTTCTTT.

The chain uses TRBV5-1 and TRBJ2-1, with 12 bases that match TRBD2. With V trimmed by 3 bases and J by 6 bases, 1 base remained unmatched. Germline CDR1 reads SGHRS; CDR2 reads YFSETQ. CDR3 size: 14 residues. CDR3 residues: CASSWGLAGNEQFF. The CDR3 DNA is TGCGCCAGCAGCTGGGGACTAGCGGGCAATGAGCAGTTCTTC. The complete variable domain, with remaining parts taken from reference TRBV5-1 and TRBJ2-1, reads KAGVTQTPRYLIKTRGQQVTLSCSPISGHRSVSWYQQTPGQGLQFLFEYFSETQRNKGNFPGRFSGRQFSNSRSEMNVSTLELGDSALYLCASSWGLAGNEQFFGPGTRLTVL.

The rearrangement uses TRBV6-5 and TRBJ1-5; D is possibly TRBD1 (6 bases). The CDR3 spans 15 residues. V gave up 6 bases and J gave up 5 bases, with 17 bases separating them. Germline V gives CDR1 MNHEY, CDR2 SVGAGI. The CDR3 sequence is CASRGTTGKDQPQHF. The CDR3 DNA reads as TGTGCCAGCAGGGGAACTACAGGGAAGGATCAGCCCCAGCATTTT.